The following is a T cell receptor (beta chain) sequence with its context. Its antigen is as yet unknown. The sample comes from a study of cytomegalovirus exposure and HLA in healthy donors. Study in general: The Caucasian-associated ancestry cluster held around 76% of roughly 400 genotyped donors. The study's findings and limits: Most CMV-associated TCR beta chains appeared HLA-restricted in a later analysis.

PCR amplification relied on 60 Vbeta primers (plus 13 Jbeta primers). As originally analysed: A follow-up analysis tallied tens of millions of unique TCR beta chains, approximately 11 million shared. Here immunoSEQ multiplex PCR was the method, and the copy in TCRdb shows in-frame clones only, minus some. That table supplies the V and J calls and clone size; D and trimming were determined from the DNA. This sample's table reports more than 95,000 clones. Trimming at V came to 3 bases and at J to 2 bases, leaving 4 bases not matched to a gene. The CDR3 consists of 15 residues. CDR1 is SGHTA, CDR2 FQGTGA, per germline.

The chain joins TRBV7-3 to TRBJ2-7; 10 bases align to TRBD2. This clonotype originated in a man between 40 and 49 years old in good health and CMV-seronegative. Material for sequencing was PBMCs. The CDR3 nucleotides are TGTGCCAGCAGCTTGGGACTAGCGAAAACCTACGAGCAGTACTTC. Amino acids: CASSLGLAKTYEQYF.